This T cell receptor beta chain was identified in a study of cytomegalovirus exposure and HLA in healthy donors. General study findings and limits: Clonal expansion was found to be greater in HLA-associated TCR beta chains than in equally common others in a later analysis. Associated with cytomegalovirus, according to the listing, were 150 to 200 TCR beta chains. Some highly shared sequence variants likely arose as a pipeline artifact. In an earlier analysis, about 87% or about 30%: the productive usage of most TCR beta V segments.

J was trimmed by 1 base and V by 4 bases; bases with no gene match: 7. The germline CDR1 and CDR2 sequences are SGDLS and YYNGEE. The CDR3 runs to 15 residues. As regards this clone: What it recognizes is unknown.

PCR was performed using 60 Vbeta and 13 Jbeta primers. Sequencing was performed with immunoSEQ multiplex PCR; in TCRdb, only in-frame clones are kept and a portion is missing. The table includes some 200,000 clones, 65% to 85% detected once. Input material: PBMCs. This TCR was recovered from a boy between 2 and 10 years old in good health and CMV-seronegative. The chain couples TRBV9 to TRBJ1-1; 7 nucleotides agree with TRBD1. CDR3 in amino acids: CASSPLTGTNTEAFF. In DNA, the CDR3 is TGTGCCAGCAGCCCGCTGACAGGGACGAACACTGAAGCTTTCTTT.